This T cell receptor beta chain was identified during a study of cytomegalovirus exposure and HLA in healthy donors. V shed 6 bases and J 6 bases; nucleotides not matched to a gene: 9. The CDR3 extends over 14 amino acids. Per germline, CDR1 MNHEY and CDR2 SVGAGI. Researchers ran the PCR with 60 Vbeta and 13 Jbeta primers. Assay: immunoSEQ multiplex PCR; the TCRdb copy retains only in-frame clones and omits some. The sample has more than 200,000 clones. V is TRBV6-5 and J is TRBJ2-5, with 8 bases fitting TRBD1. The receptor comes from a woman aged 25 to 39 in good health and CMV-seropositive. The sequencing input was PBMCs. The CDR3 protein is CASSVAGGMKTQYF. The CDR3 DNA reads TGTGCCAGCAGCGTGGCAGGGGGCATGAAGACCCAGTACTTC.